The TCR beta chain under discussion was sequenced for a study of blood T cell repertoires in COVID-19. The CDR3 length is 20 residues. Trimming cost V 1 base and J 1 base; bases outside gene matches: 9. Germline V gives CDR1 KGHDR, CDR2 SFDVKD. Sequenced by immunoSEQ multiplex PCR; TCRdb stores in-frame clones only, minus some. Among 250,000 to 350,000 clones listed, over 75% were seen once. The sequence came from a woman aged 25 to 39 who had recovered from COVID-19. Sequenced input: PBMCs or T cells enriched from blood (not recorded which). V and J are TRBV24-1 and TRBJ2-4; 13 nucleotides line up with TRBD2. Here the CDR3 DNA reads TGTGCCACCAGTGATTTAAATCGGCAGGGACTAGCGGGGGCCAAAAACATTCAGTACTTC. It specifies CATSDLNRQGLAGAKNIQYF.